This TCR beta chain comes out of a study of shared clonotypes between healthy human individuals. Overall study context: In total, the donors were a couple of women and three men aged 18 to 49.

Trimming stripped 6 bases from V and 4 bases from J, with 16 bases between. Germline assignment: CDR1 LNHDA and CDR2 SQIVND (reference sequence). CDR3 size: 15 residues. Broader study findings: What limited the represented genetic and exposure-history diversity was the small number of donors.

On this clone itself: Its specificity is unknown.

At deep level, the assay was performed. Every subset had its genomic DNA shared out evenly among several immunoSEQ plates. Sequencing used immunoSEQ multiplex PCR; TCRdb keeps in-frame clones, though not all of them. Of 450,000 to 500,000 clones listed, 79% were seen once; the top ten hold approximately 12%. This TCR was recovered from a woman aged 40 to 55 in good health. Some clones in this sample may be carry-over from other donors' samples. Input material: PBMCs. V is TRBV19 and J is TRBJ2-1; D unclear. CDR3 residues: CASSPDPRPYNEQFF. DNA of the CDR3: TGTGCCAGTAGCCCCGACCCCAGGCCGTACAATGAGCAGTTCTTC.